This T cell receptor (beta chain) was documented in a study of T cell repertoires in aging, cancer and after chemotherapy. The template was genomic DNA from peripheral blood, not RNA. Germline-derived CDR1 and CDR2 are SGHAT and FQNNGV. This CDR3 spans 15 amino acids. V lost 3 bases, J lost 3 bases, and 11 bases lay in between. Rearranged V-D-J TRB sequences were amplified with a mixed TRB-A/B primer pool. TCRdb called the multiplex PCR reads again in MiXCR, with one record for every CDR3 protein. The sample holds 2,000 to 2,500 distinct CDR3 sequences; 23% are singletons and the top ten take around 10%.

The chain employs TRBV11-2 and TRBJ2-2; D remains unclear. The receptor comes from a human donor with a solid tumor. The sample consisted of blood. The CDR3 DNA reads as TGTGCCAGCAGCTTGGTGGGATCCCACACCGGGGAGCTGTTTTTT. It specifies CASSLVGSHTGELFF.